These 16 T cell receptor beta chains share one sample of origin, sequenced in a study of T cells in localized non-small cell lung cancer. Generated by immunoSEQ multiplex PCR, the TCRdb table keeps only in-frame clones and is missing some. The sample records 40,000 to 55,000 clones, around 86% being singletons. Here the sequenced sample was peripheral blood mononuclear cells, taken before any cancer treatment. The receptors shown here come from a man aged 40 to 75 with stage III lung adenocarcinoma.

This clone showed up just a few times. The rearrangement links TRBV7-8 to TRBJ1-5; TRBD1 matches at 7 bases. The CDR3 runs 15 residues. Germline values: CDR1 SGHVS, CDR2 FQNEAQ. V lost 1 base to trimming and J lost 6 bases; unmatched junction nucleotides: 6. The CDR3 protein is CASSLDSGGGQPQHF. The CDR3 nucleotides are TGTGCCAGCAGCTTAGATTCAGGGGGGGGTCAGCCCCAGCATTTT. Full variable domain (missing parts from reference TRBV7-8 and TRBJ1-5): GAGVSQSPRYKVAKRGQDVALRCDPISGHVSLFWYQQALGQGPEFLTYFQNEAQLDKSGLPSDRFFAERPEGSVSTLKIQRTQQEDSAVYLCASSLDSGGGQPQHFGDGTRLSIL.

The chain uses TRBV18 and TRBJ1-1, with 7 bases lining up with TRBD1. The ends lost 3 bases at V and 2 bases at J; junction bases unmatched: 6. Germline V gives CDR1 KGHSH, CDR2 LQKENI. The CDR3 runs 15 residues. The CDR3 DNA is TGTGCCAGCTCACCTTCGACAGGGATCAACACTGAAGCTTTCTTT. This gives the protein CASSPSTGINTEAFF.

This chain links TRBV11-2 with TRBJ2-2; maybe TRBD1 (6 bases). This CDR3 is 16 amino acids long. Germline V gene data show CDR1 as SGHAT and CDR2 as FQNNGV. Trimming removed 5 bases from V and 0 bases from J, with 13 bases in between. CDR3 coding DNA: TGTGCCAGCAGCACAACAGGGTTTGCGAACACCGGGGAGCTGTTTTTT. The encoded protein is CASSTTGFANTGELFF.

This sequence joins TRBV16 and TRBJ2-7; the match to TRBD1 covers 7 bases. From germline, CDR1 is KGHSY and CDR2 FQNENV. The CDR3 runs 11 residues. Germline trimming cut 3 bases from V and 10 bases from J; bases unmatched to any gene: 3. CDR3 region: CASSHGQDQYF. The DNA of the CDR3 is TGTGCCAGCAGCCACGGACAGGACCAGTACTTC.

CDR3 nucleotide sequence: TGTGCCACCAGGGTGACCCGGGACAACCTCTTAAATGAGCAGTTCTTC. It yields the protein CATRVTRDNLLNEQFF. The chain couples TRBV15 to TRBJ2-1, with D possibly matching TRBD1 (6 bases). V shed 6 bases and J shed 7 bases, with 22 bases lying between them. CDR1 is LNHNV and CDR2 is YYDKDF in the germline V gene (reference sequence). The CDR3 spans 16 residues.

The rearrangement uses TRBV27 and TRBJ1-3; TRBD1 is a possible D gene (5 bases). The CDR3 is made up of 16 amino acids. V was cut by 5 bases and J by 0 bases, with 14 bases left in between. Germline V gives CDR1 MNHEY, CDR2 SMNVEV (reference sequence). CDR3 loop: CASSKKTGYSGNTIYF. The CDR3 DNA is TGTGCCAGCAGTAAAAAAACAGGATACTCTGGAAACACCATATATTTT.

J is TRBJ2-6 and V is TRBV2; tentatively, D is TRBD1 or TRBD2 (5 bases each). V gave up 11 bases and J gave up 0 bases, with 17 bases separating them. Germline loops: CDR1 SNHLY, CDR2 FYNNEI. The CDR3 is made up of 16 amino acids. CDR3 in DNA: TGTGCCTCCGGGGCCAGGGCAAACTCTGGGGCCAACGTCCTGACTTTC. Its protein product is CASGARANSGANVLTF.

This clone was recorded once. The CDR3 loop reads CASIPGRATNEKLFF. Here the CDR3 DNA reads TGTGCCAGCATACCAGGCCGTGCAACTAATGAAAAACTGTTTTTT. The chain is built from TRBV6-5 and TRBJ1-4; no reliable D call. This CDR3 is 15 amino acids long. V was cut by 7 bases and J by 0 bases, with 12 bases left in between. CDR1 is MNHEY and CDR2 is SVGAGI in the germline V gene.

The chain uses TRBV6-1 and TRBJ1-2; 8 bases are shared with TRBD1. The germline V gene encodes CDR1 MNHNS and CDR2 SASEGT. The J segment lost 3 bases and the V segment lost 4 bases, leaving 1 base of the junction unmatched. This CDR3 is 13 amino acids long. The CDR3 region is CASSGTGYYGYTF. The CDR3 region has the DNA TGTGCCAGCAGTGGGACAGGGTACTATGGCTACACCTTC.

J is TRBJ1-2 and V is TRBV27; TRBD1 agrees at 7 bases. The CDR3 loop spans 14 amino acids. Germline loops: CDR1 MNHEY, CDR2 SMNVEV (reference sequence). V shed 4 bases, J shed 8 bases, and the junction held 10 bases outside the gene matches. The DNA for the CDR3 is TGTGCCAGCAGTTCGACAGGGACCCCCCGCGGCTACACCTTC. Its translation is CASSSTGTPRGYTF.

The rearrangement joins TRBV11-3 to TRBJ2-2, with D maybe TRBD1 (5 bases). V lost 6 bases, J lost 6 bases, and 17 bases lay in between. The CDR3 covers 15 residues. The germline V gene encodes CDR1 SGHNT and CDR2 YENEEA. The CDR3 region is CASSLYGRVPGELFF. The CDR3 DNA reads TGTGCCAGCAGTTTATACGGCAGGGTGCCCGGGGAGCTGTTTTTT. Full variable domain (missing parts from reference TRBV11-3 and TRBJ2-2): EAGVVQSPRYKIIEKKQPVAFWCNPISGHNTLYWYLQNLGQGPELLIRYENEEAVDDSQLPKDRFSAERLKGVDSTLKIQPAELGDSAVYLCASSLYGRVPGELFFGEGSRLTVL.

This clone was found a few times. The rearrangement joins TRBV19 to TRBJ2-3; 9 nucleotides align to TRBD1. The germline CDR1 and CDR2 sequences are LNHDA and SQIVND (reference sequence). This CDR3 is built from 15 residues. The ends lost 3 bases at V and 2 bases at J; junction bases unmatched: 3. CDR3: CASSIGQGYTDTQYF. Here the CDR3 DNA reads TGTGCCAGTAGTATTGGACAGGGGTACACAGATACGCAGTATTTT.

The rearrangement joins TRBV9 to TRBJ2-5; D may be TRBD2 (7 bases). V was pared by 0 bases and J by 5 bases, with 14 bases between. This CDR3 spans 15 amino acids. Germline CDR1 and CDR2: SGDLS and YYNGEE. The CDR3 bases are TGTGCCAGCAGCGTAGGAGGGGGGGTGTGGGAGACCCAGTACTTC. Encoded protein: CASSVGGGVWETQYF.

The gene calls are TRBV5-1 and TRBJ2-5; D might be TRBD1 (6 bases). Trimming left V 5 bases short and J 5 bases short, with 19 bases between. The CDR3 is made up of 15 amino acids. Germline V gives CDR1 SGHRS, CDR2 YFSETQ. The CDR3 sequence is CASSLGVLRGETQYF. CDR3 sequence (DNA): TGCGCCAGCAGTTTAGGGGTCCTGAGGGGGGAGACCCAGTACTTC.

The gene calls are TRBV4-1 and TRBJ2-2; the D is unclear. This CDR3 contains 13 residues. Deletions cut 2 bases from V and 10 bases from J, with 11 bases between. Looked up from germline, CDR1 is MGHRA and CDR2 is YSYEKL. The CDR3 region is CASSQRHPEELFF. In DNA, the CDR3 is TGCGCCAGCAGCCAACGCCATCCGGAGGAGCTGTTTTTT.

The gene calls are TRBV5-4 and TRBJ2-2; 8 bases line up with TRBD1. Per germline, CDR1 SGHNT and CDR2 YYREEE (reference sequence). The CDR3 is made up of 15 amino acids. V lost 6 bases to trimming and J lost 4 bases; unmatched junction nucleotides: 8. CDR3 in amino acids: CASKITTGGTGELFF. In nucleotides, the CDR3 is TGTGCCAGCAAAATTACTACAGGGGGCACCGGGGAGCTGTTTTTT.